This entry lists 10 T cell receptor beta chains sequenced from one sample in a study of blood T cell repertoires in COVID-19. This table comes from immunoSEQ multiplex PCR, and its TCRdb copy is limited to in-frame clones, with some not included. The sample yields about 310,000 clones, around 87% seen once. Sequenced sample: peripheral blood. All receptors derive from a woman aged 50 to 65 who had recovered from COVID-19.

A single count supports this clone. V and J are TRBV2 and TRBJ1-2; 8 nucleotides agree with TRBD1. Germline V lookup: CDR1 SNHLY, CDR2 FYNNEI. The CDR3 sequence is 13 residues long. V lost 10 bases, J lost 0 bases, and 4 bases stayed unmatched. In DNA, the CDR3 is TGTGCCAATGCAGGGGGCGCTAACTATGGCTACACCTTC. This sequence encodes CANAGGANYGYTF. The variable domain in full, with the rest retrieved from reference TRBV2 and TRBJ1-2, is EPEVTQTPSHQVTQMGQEVILRCVPISNHLYFYWYRQILGQKVEFLVSFYNNEISEKSEIFDDQFSVERPDGSNFTLKIRSTKLEDSAMYFCANAGGANYGYTFGSGTRLTVV.

The J gene is TRBJ2-1, the V gene TRBV11-2, with TRBD2 matching over 8 bases. The J segment lost 5 bases and the V segment lost 3 bases, leaving 6 bases of the junction unmatched. Germline V lookup: CDR1 SGHAT, CDR2 FQNNGV. The CDR3 runs 15 residues. This CDR3 is CASSFRTSHDNEQFF. The DNA of the CDR3 is TGTGCCAGCAGCTTCCGGACTAGCCACGACAATGAGCAGTTCTTC. Together with reference TRBV11-2 and TRBJ2-1, the CDR3 gives the full variable domain: EAGVAQSPRYKIIEKRQSVAFWCNPISGHATLYWYQQILGQGPKLLIQFQNNGVVDDSQLPKDRFSAERLKGVDSTLKIQPAKLEDSAVYLCASSFRTSHDNEQFFGPGTRLTVL.

This sequence joins TRBV29-1 and TRBJ2-1; 8 bases agree with TRBD2. From germline, CDR1 is SQVTM and CDR2 ANQGSEA. With 6 bases clipped from V and 4 bases from J, the junction kept 5 bases outside the gene matches. The CDR3 has 13 amino acids. The CDR3 DNA follows: TGCAGCGTACCTAGCGGGTTTTACAATGAGCAGTTCTTC. Protein: CSVPSGFYNEQFF.

About this clone: Other DNA sequences of this sample code for an identical CDR3. The chain recombines TRBV28 with TRBJ1-2; D gene unclear. From germline, CDR1 is MDHEN and CDR2 SYDVKM. V was cut by 8 bases and J by 1 base, with 8 bases left in between. There are 12 residues in the CDR3. The CDR3 coding sequence is TGTGCCAGCGGCGGAAGTAACTATGGCTACACCTTC. It codes for CASGGSNYGYTF.

This chain joins TRBV6-2 or TRBV6-3 and TRBJ1-4; 7 bases line up with TRBD1. Germline CDR1 and CDR2: MNHEY and SVGEGT. The J segment lost 15 bases and the V segment lost 2 bases, leaving 9 bases of the junction unmatched. The CDR3 is made up of 13 amino acids. The CDR3 here is CASSYPGDRGVFF. In nucleotides, the CDR3 is TGTGCCAGCAGTTACCCGGGGGACAGAGGAGTGTTTTTT.

The rearrangement links TRBV7-3 to TRBJ2-3, with D maybe TRBD2 (5 bases). With 5 bases removed from V and 1 base from J, the gap between germline ends came to 10 bases. The CDR3 totals 14 residues. Germline V gene data show CDR1 as SGHTA and CDR2 as FQGTGA. The CDR3 reads CASSRIGGTDTQYF. CDR3 nucleotides: TGTGCCAGCAGCCGGATCGGGGGCACAGATACGCAGTATTTT.

This clone was seen a few times. The gene calls are TRBV19 and TRBJ2-2; D might be TRBD1 (5 bases). Germline V gene lookup returns CDR1 LNHDA and CDR2 SQIVND (reference sequence). V lost 2 bases to trimming and J lost 11 bases, with 6 bases between them. This CDR3 is 11 amino acids long. CDR3 amino acids: CASSITGELFF. For the CDR3, the DNA is TGTGCCAGTAGTATAACAGGCGAGCTGTTTTTT.

This chain joins TRBV5-1 and TRBJ2-7; D might be TRBD1 (5 bases). The length of the CDR3 is 14 residues. Germline assignment: CDR1 SGHRS and CDR2 YFSETQ. V shed 4 bases and J shed 3 bases, with 14 bases lying between them. Here the CDR3 reads CASSPGQGGYEQYF. In nucleotides, the CDR3 is TGCGCCAGCAGCCCTGGGCAGGGCGGCTACGAGCAGTACTTC.

The chain links TRBV11-3 to TRBJ2-3; TRBD1 agrees at 8 bases. This CDR3 region has 16 residues. Germline V gives CDR1 SGHNT, CDR2 YENEEA. The V and J ends lost 0 bases and 1 base, in that order; junction bases with no gene match: 3. The CDR3 is CASSLEGQVGTDTQYF. The CDR3 nucleotides read TGTGCCAGCAGCTTAGAGGGACAGGTCGGCACAGATACGCAGTATTTT.

The V call is TRBV29-1, the J call TRBJ1-1; D perhaps matches TRBD1 (6 bases). CDR1 is SQVTM, CDR2 ANQGSEA, per germline. This CDR3 has 12 residues. V was shortened by 5 bases and J by 3 bases, with 10 bases between the two germline ends. The CDR3 bases are TGCAGCGTTACAGGGTTTGACACTGAAGCTTTCTTT. It specifies CSVTGFDTEAFF.